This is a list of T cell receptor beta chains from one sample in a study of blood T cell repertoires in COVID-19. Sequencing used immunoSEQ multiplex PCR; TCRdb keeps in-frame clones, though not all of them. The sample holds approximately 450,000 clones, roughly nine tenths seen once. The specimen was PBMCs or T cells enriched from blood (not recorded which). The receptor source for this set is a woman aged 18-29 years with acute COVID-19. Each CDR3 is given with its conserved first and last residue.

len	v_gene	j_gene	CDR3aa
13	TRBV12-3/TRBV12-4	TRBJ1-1	CASSSGPSTEAFF
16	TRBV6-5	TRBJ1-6	CASSYALGTGRSPLHF
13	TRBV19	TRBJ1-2	CASSPTEFYGYTF
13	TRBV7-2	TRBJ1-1	CASSWTGPSEAFF
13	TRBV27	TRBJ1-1	CASSDFMNTEAFF
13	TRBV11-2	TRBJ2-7	CASSLGDSYEQYF
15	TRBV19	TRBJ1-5	CASIGTVTGGQPQHF
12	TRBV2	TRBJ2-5	CATRPVGETQYF
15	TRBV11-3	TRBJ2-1	CASSLGGRLVGEQFF
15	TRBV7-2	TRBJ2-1	CASSLAGGVYNEQFF
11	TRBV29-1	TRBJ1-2	CSVETRYGYTF
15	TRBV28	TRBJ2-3	CASSSTSGSTDTQYF
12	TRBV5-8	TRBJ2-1	CASSFGGDEQFF
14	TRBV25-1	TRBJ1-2	CASSELADVYGYTF
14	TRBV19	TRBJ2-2	CASRPSGVAGELFF
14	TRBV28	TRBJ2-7	CASSPSGKISEQYF
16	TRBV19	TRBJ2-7	CASSSRTSGSSYEQYF
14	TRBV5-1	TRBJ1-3	CASSTGLSGNTIYF
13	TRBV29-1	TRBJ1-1	CSVERGMNTEAFF
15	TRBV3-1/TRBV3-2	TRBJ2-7	CASSQTRNGAYEQYF
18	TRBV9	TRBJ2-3	CASSGTRTSGVGTDTQYF
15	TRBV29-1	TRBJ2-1	CSVDEGFGRYNEQFF
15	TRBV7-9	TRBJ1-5	CASSLLGGVEGPQHF
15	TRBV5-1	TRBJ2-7	CASSPATGNNYEQYF
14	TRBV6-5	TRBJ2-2	CASSSSRTTGELFF
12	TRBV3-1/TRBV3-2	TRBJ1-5	CASSGQNQPQHF
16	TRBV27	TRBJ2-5	CASSLWAGGGVETQYF
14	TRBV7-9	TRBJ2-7	CASSRVRQADEQYF